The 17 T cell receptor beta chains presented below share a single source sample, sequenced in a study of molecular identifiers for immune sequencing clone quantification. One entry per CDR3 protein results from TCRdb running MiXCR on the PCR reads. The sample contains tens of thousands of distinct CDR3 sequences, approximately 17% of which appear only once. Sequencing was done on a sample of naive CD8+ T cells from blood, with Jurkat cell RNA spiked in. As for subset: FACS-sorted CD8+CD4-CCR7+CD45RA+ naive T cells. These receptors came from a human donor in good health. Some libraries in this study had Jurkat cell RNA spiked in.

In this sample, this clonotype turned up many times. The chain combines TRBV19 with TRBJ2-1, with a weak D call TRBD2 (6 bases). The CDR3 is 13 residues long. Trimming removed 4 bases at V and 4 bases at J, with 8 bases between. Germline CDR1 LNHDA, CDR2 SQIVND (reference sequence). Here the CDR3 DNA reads TGTGCCAGTAGTACCGGGGGTTACAATGAGCAGTTCTTC. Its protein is CASSTGGYNEQFF.

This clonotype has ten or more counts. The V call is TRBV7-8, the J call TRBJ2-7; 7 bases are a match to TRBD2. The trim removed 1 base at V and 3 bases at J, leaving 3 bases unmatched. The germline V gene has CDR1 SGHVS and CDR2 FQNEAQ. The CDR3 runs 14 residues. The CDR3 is CASSLVGGSYEQYF. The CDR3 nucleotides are TGTGCCAGCAGCTTAGTGGGCGGGAGCTACGAGCAGTACTTC. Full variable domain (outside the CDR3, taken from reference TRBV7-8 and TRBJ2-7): GAGVSQSPRYKVAKRGQDVALRCDPISGHVSLFWYQQALGQGPEFLTYFQNEAQLDKSGLPSDRFFAERPEGSVSTLKIQRTQQEDSAVYLCASSLVGGSYEQYFGPGTRLTVT.

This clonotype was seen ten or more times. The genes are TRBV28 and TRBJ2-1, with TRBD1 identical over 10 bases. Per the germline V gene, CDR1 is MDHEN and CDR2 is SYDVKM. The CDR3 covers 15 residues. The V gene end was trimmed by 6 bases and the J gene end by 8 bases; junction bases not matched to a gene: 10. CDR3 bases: TGTGCCAGCAGCCCAGCCGGGACAGGGGTTTATGAGCAGTTCTTC. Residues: CASSPAGTGVYEQFF.

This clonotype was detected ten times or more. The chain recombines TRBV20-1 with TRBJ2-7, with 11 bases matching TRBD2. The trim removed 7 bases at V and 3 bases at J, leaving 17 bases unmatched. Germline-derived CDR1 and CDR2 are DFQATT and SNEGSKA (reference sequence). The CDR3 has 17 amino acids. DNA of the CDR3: TGCAGTGTTGATATCCCAATGACTAGCGGGGCTTACTACGAGCAGTACTTC. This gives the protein CSVDIPMTSGAYYEQYF.

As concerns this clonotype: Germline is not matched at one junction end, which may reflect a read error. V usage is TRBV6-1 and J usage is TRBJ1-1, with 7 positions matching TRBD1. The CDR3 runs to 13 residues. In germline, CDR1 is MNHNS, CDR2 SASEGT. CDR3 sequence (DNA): TGTGCCAGCGGTGATGCGAGGGGGCGCGAAGTCTTCTTT. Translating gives CASGDARGREVFF.

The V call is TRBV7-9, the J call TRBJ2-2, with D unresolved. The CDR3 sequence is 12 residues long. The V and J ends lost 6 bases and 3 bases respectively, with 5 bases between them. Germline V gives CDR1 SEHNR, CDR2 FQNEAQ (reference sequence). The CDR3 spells CASRVDTGELFF. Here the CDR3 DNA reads TGTGCCAGCAGGGTGGACACCGGGGAGCTGTTTTTT.

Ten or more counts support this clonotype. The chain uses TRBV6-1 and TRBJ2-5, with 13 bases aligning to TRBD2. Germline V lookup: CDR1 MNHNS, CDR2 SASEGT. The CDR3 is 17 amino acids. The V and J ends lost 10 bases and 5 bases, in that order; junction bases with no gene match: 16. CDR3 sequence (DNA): TGTGCCATTACCGGGACTAGCGGGATCTTCTTACTGGAGACCCAGTACTTC. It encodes CAITGTSGIFLLETQYF.

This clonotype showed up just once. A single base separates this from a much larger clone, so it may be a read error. The CDR3, as DNA: TGTGCCAGCAGCTGGAGGGCGGACACAGATACGCAGTATTTT. It translates to CASSWRADTDTQYF. The chain has TRBV5-4 and TRBJ2-3, with D maybe TRBD2 (6 bases). The V gene's germline CDR1 is SGHNT and CDR2 YYREEE (reference sequence). The CDR3 has 14 residues. V was clipped by 3 bases and J by 2 bases, with 10 bases between them.

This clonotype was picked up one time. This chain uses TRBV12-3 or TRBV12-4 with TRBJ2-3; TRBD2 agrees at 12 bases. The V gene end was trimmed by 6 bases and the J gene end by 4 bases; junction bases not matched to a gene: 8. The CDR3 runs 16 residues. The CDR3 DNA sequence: TGTGCCAGCAGCGTGACTAGCGGGAGTAACTCAGATACGCAGTATTTT. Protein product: CASSVTSGSNSDTQYF.

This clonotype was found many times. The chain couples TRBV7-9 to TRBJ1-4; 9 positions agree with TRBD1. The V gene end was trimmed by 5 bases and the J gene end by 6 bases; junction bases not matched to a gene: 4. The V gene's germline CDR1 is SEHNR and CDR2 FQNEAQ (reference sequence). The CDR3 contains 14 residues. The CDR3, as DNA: TGTGCCAGCAGCCACCGGGACAGGGATGAAAAACTGTTTTTT. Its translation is CASSHRDRDEKLFF. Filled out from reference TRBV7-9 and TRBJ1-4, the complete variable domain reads DTGVSQNPRHKITKRGQNVTFRCDPISEHNRLYWYRQTLGQGPEFLTYFQNEAQLEKSRLLSDRFSAERPKGSFSTLEIQRTEQGDSAMYLCASSHRDRDEKLFFGSGTQLSVL.

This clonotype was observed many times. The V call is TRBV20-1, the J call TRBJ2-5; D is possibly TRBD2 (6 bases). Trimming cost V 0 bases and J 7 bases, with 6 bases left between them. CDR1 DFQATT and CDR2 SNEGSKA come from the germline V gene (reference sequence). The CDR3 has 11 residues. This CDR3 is CSAREGGTQYF. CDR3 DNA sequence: TGCAGTGCTAGAGAGGGGGGGACCCAGTACTTC.

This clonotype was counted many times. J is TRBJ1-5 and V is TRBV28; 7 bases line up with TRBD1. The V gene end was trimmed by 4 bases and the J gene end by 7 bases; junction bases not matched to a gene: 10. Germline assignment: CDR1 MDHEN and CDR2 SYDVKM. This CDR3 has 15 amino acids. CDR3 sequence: CASSYKWTGRQPQHF. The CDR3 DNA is TGTGCCAGCAGTTACAAATGGACAGGTCGGCAGCCCCAGCATTTT.

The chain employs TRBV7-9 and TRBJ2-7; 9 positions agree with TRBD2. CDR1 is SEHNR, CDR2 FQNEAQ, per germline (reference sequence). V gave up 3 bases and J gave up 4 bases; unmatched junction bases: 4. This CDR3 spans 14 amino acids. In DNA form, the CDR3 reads TGTGCCAGCAGCTTTAGCGGGAGCCCGTACGAGCAGTACTTC. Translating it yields CASSFSGSPYEQYF.

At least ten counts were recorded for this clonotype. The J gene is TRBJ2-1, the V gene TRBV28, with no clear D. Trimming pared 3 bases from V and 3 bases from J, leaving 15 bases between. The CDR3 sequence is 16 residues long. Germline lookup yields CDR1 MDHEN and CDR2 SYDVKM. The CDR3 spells CASSFSIPYNYNEQFF. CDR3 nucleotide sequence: TGTGCCAGCAGTTTTAGCATCCCGTATAACTACAATGAGCAGTTCTTC.

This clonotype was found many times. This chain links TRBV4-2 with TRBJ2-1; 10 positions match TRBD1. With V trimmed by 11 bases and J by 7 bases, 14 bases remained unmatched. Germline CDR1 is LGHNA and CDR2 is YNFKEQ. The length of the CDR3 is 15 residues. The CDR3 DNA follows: TGTGCCGTACAGGGTGGGACAGGGGCGGGGAATGAGCAGTTCTTC. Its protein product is CAVQGGTGAGNEQFF.

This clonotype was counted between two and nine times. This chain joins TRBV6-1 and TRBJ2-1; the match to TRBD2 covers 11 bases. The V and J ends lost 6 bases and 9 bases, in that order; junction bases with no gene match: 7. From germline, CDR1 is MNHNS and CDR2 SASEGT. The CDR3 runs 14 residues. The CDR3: CASRTTSGSSEQFF. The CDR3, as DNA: TGTGCCAGCAGAACCACTAGCGGGAGCAGTGAGCAGTTCTTC.

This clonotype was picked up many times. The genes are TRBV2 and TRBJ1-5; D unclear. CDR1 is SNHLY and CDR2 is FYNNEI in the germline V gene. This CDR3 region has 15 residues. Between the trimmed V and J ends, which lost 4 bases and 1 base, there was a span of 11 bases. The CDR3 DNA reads TGTGCCAGCAGTGTGGTATTAGGGAGCAATCAGCCCCAGCATTTT. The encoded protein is CASSVVLGSNQPQHF.